This TCR beta chain derives from a study of identical twins. Germline V gene data show CDR1 as SQVTM and CDR2 as ANQGSEA. CDR3 length: 12 amino acids. V shed 6 bases and J shed 7 bases, with 15 bases lying between them. TCRdb processed the 5' RACE reads anew with MiXCR; each CDR3 protein has one entry. The sample holds around 450,000 distinct CDR3 sequences, 14% seen once. This clonotype has more than one count but fewer than ten. Its antigen is still unknown. Study-wide results and caveats: Where out-of-frame alpha sequences were twin-shared, they showed excess low generation probability.

A further study also used this sample, focusing on yellow fever vaccine responses in identical twins.

The sequence came from a woman in her late teens or twenties in good health. The specimen sequenced was CD4+ T cells sorted from blood. The chain uses TRBV29-1 and TRBJ1-2, with D perhaps matching TRBD1 (6 bases). In nucleotides, the CDR3 is TGCAGCGTGTTTCTCGGGGGCGTTGGCTACACCTTC. This codes for CSVFLGGVGYTF. Filled out from reference TRBV29-1 and TRBJ1-2, the complete variable domain reads SAVISQKPSRDICQRGTSLTIQCQVDSQVTMMFWYRQQPGQSLTLIATANQGSEATYESGFVIDKFPISRPNLTFSTLTVSNMSPEDSSIYLCSVFLGGVGYTFGSGTRLTVV.